The 28 T cell receptor beta chains in this list originate from one sample, sequenced in a study of beta chain features in type 1 diabetes. All of the isolated RNA was reverse transcribed, so expressed TCRB transcripts were sequenced. TCRdb's table, derived via immunoSEQ multiplex PCR, lists solely in-frame clones and lacks some. The table includes 680,000 or so clones, about a sixth detected once. Sequenced sample: naive CD4+ T cells from blood. The origin of the receptors is a man between 18 and 35 years old in good health.

This clone was observed a few times. CDR3 residues: CASTVAGGYEQYF. The CDR3 DNA reads TGTGCCAGCACTGTGGCGGGAGGTTACGAGCAGTACTTC. This rearrangement joins TRBV6-5 to TRBJ2-7; 8 bases fit TRBD2. With 7 bases clipped from V and 4 bases from J, the junction kept 6 bases outside the gene matches. Germline CDR1 reads MNHEY; CDR2 reads SVGAGI. The CDR3 extends over 13 amino acids.

The table lists this clone with a few counts. The chain combines TRBV25-1 with TRBJ2-7, with 12 bases matching TRBD1. The CDR3 has 15 residues. CDR1 and CDR2 from the germline V gene are MGHDK and SYGVNS. V lost 1 base, J lost 5 bases, and 3 bases stayed unmatched. Here the CDR3 reads CASSEWDRGLDEQYF. Here the CDR3 DNA reads TGTGCCAGCAGTGAATGGGACAGGGGGCTGGACGAGCAGTACTTC.

The chain combines TRBV7-6 with TRBJ2-3, with unresolved D. Germline assignment: CDR1 SGHVS and CDR2 FNYEAQ. The CDR3 is made up of 13 amino acids. Trimming removed 1 base at V and 9 bases at J, with 11 bases between. CDR3 in amino acids: CASSLGTTGTQYF. CDR3 bases: TGTGCCAGCAGCTTAGGGACCACCGGGACGCAGTATTTT.

The genes are TRBV7-3 and TRBJ2-2; D may be TRBD2 (5 bases). Germline loops: CDR1 SGHTA, CDR2 FQGTGA. The CDR3 is made up of 15 amino acids. Deletions cut 1 base from V and 6 bases from J, with 12 bases between. DNA for the CDR3: TGTGCCAGCAGCTTAATTCGCCCGGGGTCCGGGGAGCTGTTTTTT. Protein product: CASSLIRPGSGELFF.

CDR3 bases: TGTGCCAGCTCACCAGGGACAATCTATCAGCCCCAGCATTTT. This codes for CASSPGTIYQPQHF. V and J are TRBV18 and TRBJ1-5; possibly TRBD1 for D (6 bases). V lost 2 bases to trimming and J lost 5 bases, with 10 bases between them. CDR1 is KGHSH and CDR2 is LQKENI in the germline V gene. The CDR3 runs 14 residues.

The chain links TRBV9 to TRBJ1-2, with D tentatively TRBD1 (5 bases). The germline CDR1 and CDR2 sequences are SGDLS and YYNGEE. Trimming cost V 4 bases and J 4 bases, with 11 bases left between them. This CDR3 has 13 amino acids. The CDR3 sequence is CASSHDRVYGYTF. In DNA, the CDR3 is TGTGCCAGCAGCCACGACAGAGTCTATGGCTACACCTTC.

This clone was seen a few times. V gene TRBV5-6 combines with J gene TRBJ1-2; TRBD1 agrees at 9 bases. The CDR3 is 14 amino acids. CDR1 is SGHDT, CDR2 YYEEEE, per germline. The V and J ends lost 0 bases and 7 bases, in that order; junction bases with no gene match: 4. CDR3 sequence reads: CASSLDRGLVGYTF. The CDR3 nucleotides are TGTGCCAGCAGCTTGGACAGGGGGCTTGTTGGCTACACCTTC.

The CDR3 DNA follows: TGCGCCAGCAGCTTGGTTACACATCCCTATAGCAATCAGCCCCAGCATTTT. It specifies CASSLVTHPYSNQPQHF. This chain joins TRBV5-1 and TRBJ1-5; no firm D call. CDR1 and CDR2 from the germline V gene are SGHRS and YFSETQ. V was shortened by 0 bases and J by 0 bases, with 13 bases between the two germline ends. The CDR3 is 17 amino acids.

This clone has only a few counts. The chain is built from TRBV6-9 and TRBJ1-4; weak D call: TRBD1 (6 bases). V was pared by 6 bases and J by 5 bases, with 13 bases between. CDR1 and CDR2 from the germline V gene are MNHGY and SVAAGI. The CDR3 length is 14 residues. CDR3 coding DNA: TGTGCCAGCAGAACCCCGGGACAAAATGAAAAACTGTTTTTT. This encodes CASRTPGQNEKLFF.

The CDR3 is CASSGRMSYEQYF. CDR3 in DNA: TGTGCCAGCAGCGGTCGGATGTCCTACGAGCAGTACTTC. The genes are TRBV7-2 and TRBJ2-7; D remains unclear. In germline, CDR1 is SGHTA, CDR2 FQGNSA. The CDR3 sequence is 13 residues long. With 5 bases removed from V and 1 base from J, the gap between germline ends came to 9 bases. The full variable domain, completed using reference TRBV7-2 and TRBJ2-7, is GAGVSQSPSNKVTEKGKDVELRCDPISGHTALYWYRQSLGQGLEFLIYFQGNSAPDKSGLPSDRFSAERTGGSVSTLTIQRTQQEDSAVYLCASSGRMSYEQYFGPGTRLTVT.

The V gene is TRBV19, the J gene TRBJ2-1; 7 nucleotides line up with TRBD1. The length of the CDR3 is 15 residues. V shed 7 bases, J shed 4 bases, and the junction held 10 bases outside the gene matches. Germline assignment: CDR1 LNHDA and CDR2 SQIVND (reference sequence). CDR3 sequence (DNA): TGTGCCAGTATCGCACCAGGGACAGCTTACAATGAGCAGTTCTTC. It specifies CASIAPGTAYNEQFF.

This rearrangement joins TRBV7-9 to TRBJ2-1, with 11 bases identical to TRBD2. Germline V gives CDR1 SEHNR, CDR2 FQNEAQ (reference sequence). The CDR3 runs 15 residues. J lost 6 bases, V lost 3 bases, and 4 bases had no gene match. The CDR3 DNA reads TGTGCCAGCAGCTTGACTAGCGGGACCCCCAATGAGCAGTTCTTC. Translating gives CASSLTSGTPNEQFF.

This chain uses TRBV7-2 with TRBJ1-2; a possible D gene is TRBD1 (5 bases). The ends were cut back, 3 bases at V and 4 bases at J, with 12 bases in the middle. Germline CDR1 SGHTA, CDR2 FQGNSA. CDR3 size: 14 residues. CDR3 in DNA: TGTGCCAGCAGCTTGCAGGGAATAGGCTATGGCTACACCTTC. It is translated as CASSLQGIGYGYTF.

In this sample, this clone turned up a few times. The CDR3 here is CASRPGGQETQYF. For the CDR3, the DNA is TGTGCCAGCAGGCCCGGGGGTCAAGAGACCCAGTACTTC. The chain combines TRBV28 with TRBJ2-5; D possibly corresponds to TRBD2 (6 bases). This CDR3 is built from 13 residues. CDR1 is MDHEN and CDR2 is SYDVKM in the germline V gene. Trimming cost V 6 bases and J 2 bases, with 10 bases left between them.

This clone was recorded a few times. The chain employs TRBV2 and TRBJ2-1; D not certain. Trimming took off 7 bases at V and 6 bases at J, with 16 bases between the two ends. Germline CDR1 and CDR2: SNHLY and FYNNEI. The CDR3 contains 14 residues. CDR3 residues: CASTAGRQRNEQFF. For the CDR3, the DNA is TGTGCCAGCACAGCCGGACGCCAGCGCAATGAGCAGTTCTTC.

This clone was observed a handful of times. V is TRBV6-6 and J is TRBJ2-3; D is uncertain. Germline CDR1 is MNHNY and CDR2 is SVGAGI (reference sequence). V was cut by 7 bases and J by 8 bases, with 13 bases left in between. The CDR3 covers 12 residues. CDR3 region: CASKPSMGTQYF. For the CDR3, the DNA is TGTGCCAGCAAGCCGTCTATGGGTACGCAGTATTTT.

The chain combines TRBV4-1 with TRBJ1-3; D is unresolved. The CDR3 covers 18 residues. V was shortened by 0 bases and J by 0 bases, with 15 bases between the two germline ends. Germline V gene lookup returns CDR1 MGHRA and CDR2 YSYEKL. This CDR3 reads CASSQDLGRQSSGNTIYF. CDR3 coding DNA: TGCGCCAGCAGCCAAGATCTAGGACGGCAGAGCTCTGGAAACACCATATATTTT.

This clone has a single count. CDR3 in DNA: TGTGCCATCAGTGACGCCGGGGGGCGCAGGGAGACCCAGTACTTC. Protein product: CAISDAGGRRETQYF. This sequence joins TRBV10-3 and TRBJ2-5, with D possibly being TRBD2 (7 bases). Trimming took off 3 bases at V and 5 bases at J, with 16 bases between the two ends. Germline V lookup: CDR1 ENHRY, CDR2 SYGVKD. There are 15 residues in the CDR3.

The CDR3 here is CASSVVSRLAGANEQFF. The CDR3, as DNA: TGTGCCAGCAGCGTAGTGTCCCGACTAGCGGGAGCCAATGAGCAGTTCTTC. V is TRBV9 and J is TRBJ2-1; 12 positions match TRBD2. Germline V gene lookup returns CDR1 SGDLS and CDR2 YYNGEE. The CDR3 is made up of 17 amino acids. The V and J ends lost 0 bases and 6 bases, in that order; junction bases with no gene match: 7.

The chain has TRBV14 and TRBJ1-3, with D unresolved. The CDR3 totals 13 residues. Trimming left V 4 bases short and J 0 bases short, with 4 bases between. Looked up from germline, CDR1 is SGHDN and CDR2 is FVKESK. The CDR3 bases are TGTGCCAGCAGCCTCCGCTCTGGAAACACCATATATTTT. Its protein is CASSLRSGNTIYF.

This clone was picked up a small number of times. The genes are TRBV19 and TRBJ1-5; D unclear. The V end lost 4 bases, the J end lost 2 bases, and 9 bases lay between the germline ends. The CDR3 loop spans 14 amino acids. Germline assignment: CDR1 LNHDA and CDR2 SQIVND (reference sequence). CDR3 coding DNA: TGTGCCAGTAGTAAAGGGTGGGGCAATCAGCCCCAGCATTTT. It is translated as CASSKGWGNQPQHF.

This clone was counted between two and nine times. The chain uses TRBV7-2 and TRBJ1-5; no firm D call. The length of the CDR3 is 14 residues. Germline assignment: CDR1 SGHTA and CDR2 FQGNSA. Trimming shortened V by 6 bases and J by 4 bases, and 13 bases separated the two germline ends. The CDR3 reads CASRFGVPNQPQHF. Written as DNA, the CDR3 is TGTGCCAGCAGGTTCGGGGTTCCTAATCAGCCCCAGCATTTT.

CDR3 sequence reads: CASSRGRVLYGYTF. In nucleotides, the CDR3 is TGTGCCAGCTCAAGGGGGCGGGTGCTCTATGGCTACACCTTC. The J gene is TRBJ1-2, the V gene TRBV7-8; TRBD1 agrees at 7 bases. The CDR3 extends over 14 amino acids. Germline V gene lookup returns CDR1 SGHVS and CDR2 FQNEAQ. J was trimmed by 4 bases and V by 8 bases; bases with no gene match: 10.

The chain uses TRBV29-1 and TRBJ2-7; D call uncertain. CDR3 length: 12 amino acids. The germline CDR1 and CDR2 sequences are SQVTM and ANQGSEA. V was shortened by 3 bases and J by 3 bases, with 9 bases between the two germline ends. The DNA of the CDR3 is TGCAGCGTTGAGGGGATTTACTACGAGCAGTACTTC. It translates to CSVEGIYYEQYF.

The sample holds a few counts of this clone. V usage is TRBV29-1 and J usage is TRBJ2-3; D is uncertain. CDR3 length: 11 amino acids. Looked up from germline, CDR1 is SQVTM and CDR2 is ANQGSEA. Trimming pared 5 bases from V and 5 bases from J, leaving 8 bases between. The CDR3 DNA follows: TGCAGCGTTCTCCCGAAAGATACGCAGTATTTT. The encoded protein is CSVLPKDTQYF.

This clone was detected only a few times. The V and J genes are TRBV19 and TRBJ2-6; TRBD2 is a possible D gene (5 bases). Germline CDR1 and CDR2: LNHDA and SQIVND (reference sequence). This CDR3 has 13 residues. CDR3 in amino acids: CGGRESGANVLTF. CDR3 DNA sequence: TGTGGGGGTAGGGAGTCTGGGGCCAACGTCCTGACTTTC. The full variable domain, with the rest looked up from reference TRBV19 and TRBJ2-6, is DGGITQSPKYLFRKEGQNVTLSCEQNLNHDAMYWYRQDPGQGLRLIYYSQIVNDFQKGDIAEGYSVSREKKESFPLTVTSAQKNPTAFYLCGGRESGANVLTFGAGSRLTVL.

The CDR3 nucleotides read TGTGCCAGCACAGGACAGCCTGGGACTAGCGGGAGGGCCAACAATGAGCAGTTCTTC. Translation: CASTGQPGTSGRANNEQFF. This sequence joins TRBV28 and TRBJ2-1; 16 bases are shared with TRBD2. Germline V gives CDR1 MDHEN, CDR2 SYDVKM. The CDR3 covers 19 residues. V shed 7 bases and J 5 bases; nucleotides not matched to a gene: 14.

The V call is TRBV28, the J call TRBJ2-3; TRBD2 agrees at 7 bases. The V gene end was trimmed by 7 bases and the J gene end by 2 bases; junction bases not matched to a gene: 12. The CDR3 totals 16 residues. Looked up from germline, CDR1 is MDHEN and CDR2 is SYDVKM. CDR3: CASTTYRTRDTDTQYF. The CDR3 region has the DNA TGTGCCAGCACCACTTACAGGACTAGGGACACAGATACGCAGTATTTT.